This T cell receptor (beta chain) appears in the sequencing data of a study of CD4 T cells in relation to SARS-CoV-2 and coronaviruses. Looking at the study overall: The HLA restriction of the shared crossreactive spike epitopes was mapped.

Germline CDR1 reads KGHSH; CDR2 reads LQKENI. The CDR3 is made up of 14 amino acids. The V gene lost 0 bases and the J gene lost 0 bases, with 4 bases spanning the gap. Unexposed donor CD4+ T cells date from about 2011-2018, before the COVID-19 pandemic. Concerning this clone: Its antigen is unknown. Other DNA sequences in the same sample also yield this CDR3.

Whole-study results and caveats: Pre-pandemic and post-infection samples never came from the same donor. In around 60% of donors, memory CD4+ clonotypes crossrecognized SARS-CoV-2 and at least one common cold coronavirus spike.

Here immunoSEQ multiplex PCR was the method, and the copy in TCRdb shows in-frame clones only, minus some. Here the sample spans some 65,000 clones, about 90% being singletons. This sequence was found in a human donor in good health. The sample taken for sequencing was memory CD4+ T cells from PBMCs. V gene TRBV18 combines with J gene TRBJ2-3; D call uncertain. CDR3 amino acids: CASSPPSSTDTQYF. The CDR3 DNA reads TGTGCCAGCTCACCACCATCTAGCACAGATACGCAGTATTTT.